This TCR beta chain emerged from a study of control samples from healthy donors and cancer patients. The V and J ends lost 5 bases and 3 bases respectively, with 16 bases between them. The germline gives CDR1 MNHEY, CDR2 SMNVEV (reference sequence). The CDR3 totals 15 residues. Method: immunoSEQ multiplex PCR; TCRdb's copy keeps in-frame clones and lacks some. The repertoire consists of 150,000 to 180,000 clones, with over 85% occurring once and the leading ten covering 5.5% to 6%. This rearrangement joins TRBV27 to TRBJ1-2; no clear D. The material sequenced was blood. The clonotype originates from a man in his forties or fifties in good health. The CDR3 is CASSAQGFGDYGYTF. For the CDR3, the DNA is TGTGCCAGCAGTGCCCAAGGGTTCGGGGACTATGGCTACACCTTC.